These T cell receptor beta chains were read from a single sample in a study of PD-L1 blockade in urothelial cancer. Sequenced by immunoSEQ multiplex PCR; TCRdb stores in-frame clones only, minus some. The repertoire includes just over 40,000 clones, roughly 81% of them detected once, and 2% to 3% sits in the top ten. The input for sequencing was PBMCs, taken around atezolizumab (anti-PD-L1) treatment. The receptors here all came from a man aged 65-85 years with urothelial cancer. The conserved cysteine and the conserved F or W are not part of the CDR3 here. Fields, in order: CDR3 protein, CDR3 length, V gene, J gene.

ASSSRFETQY	10	TRBV6-5	TRBJ2-5
ASSWRTAEQF	10	TRBV5-4	TRBJ2-1
ASSQSPNTGELF	12	TRBV4-1	TRBJ2-2
ASSLALGGEYNEQF	14	TRBV7-9	TRBJ2-1
ASSQEGRGNQPQH	13	TRBV4-1	TRBJ1-5
ASSSQGRDAPQH	12	TRBV19	TRBJ1-5
ASSLGLAADGDTQY	14	TRBV6-5	TRBJ2-3
ASSESSQKETQY	12	TRBV10-2	TRBJ2-5
ASSKKGQYTEAF	12	TRBV2	TRBJ1-1
ASSPPNTPETQY	12	TRBV18	TRBJ2-5
ASSLGHYTEAF	11	TRBV11-2	TRBJ1-1
ASSLNGRANSDEQF	14	TRBV7-3	TRBJ2-1
SAIISDTQY	9	TRBV20-1	TRBJ2-3
ASRVFTSGYSYEQY	14	TRBV5-1	TRBJ2-7
ATQGDGGNEQF	11	TRBV19	TRBJ2-1
ASSIVAHYNQPQH	13	TRBV19	TRBJ1-5
ASSGRESGANVLT	13	TRBV13	TRBJ2-6
AISVGTAYEQY	11	TRBV10-3	TRBJ2-7
ASSEEGPDTQY	11	TRBV2	TRBJ2-3
ASSETPGVRQETQY	14	TRBV2	TRBJ2-5
ASSGGTARENEQF	13	TRBV2	TRBJ2-1
ASSLGQGNDKNIQY	14	TRBV18	TRBJ2-4
ASSMRNHLSLAF	12	TRBV19	TRBJ1-1